This T cell receptor (beta chain) derives from a study of shared clonotypes between healthy human individuals. The deep-level immunoSEQ assay was used. Replicate PCRs for unsorted PBMC used 300 ng DNA (around 30,000 T cell genomes). As handled by the study authors: From ImmunoSEQ came sequences covering only the junction and carrying no quality scores, so filtering differed. Profiled with immunoSEQ multiplex PCR; TCRdb holds only in-frame clones, not every one. Clone size and the V and J calls come from that table; the DNA yielded D and trimming. The sample shows some 92,000 clones, less than 50% of them seen only once. Each of the donors was a healthy adult who was HIV-negative and had not had a recent acute infection or vaccination. Concerning this clone itself: This probably arose from a read error, given a far larger clone one base away.

This CDR3 comprises 15 residues. CDR1 SGHNT and CDR2 YYREEE come from the germline V gene (reference sequence). V was pared by 0 bases and J by 3 bases, with 6 bases of the junction left unmatched. J is TRBJ2-7 and V is TRBV5-4; 7 bases map to TRBD1. This receptor was obtained from a woman aged 40 to 50 in good health. Some clones in this sample may be carry-over from other donors' samples. The specimen sequenced was PBMCs. For the CDR3, the DNA is TGTGCCAGCAGCTTGGTCGGGACAGAAGGCTACGAGCAGTACTTC. Translating gives CASSLVGTEGYEQYF.